The clone carrying this T cell receptor (beta chain) was recorded only once. Here immunoSEQ multiplex PCR was the method, and the copy in TCRdb shows in-frame clones only, minus some. Seen here are roughly 100,000 clones, roughly 79% observed once, and the top ten hold over 9.5%. This record belongs to a study of glioma-infiltrating T cells after dendritic cell vaccination. With 2 bases clipped from V and 1 base from J, the junction kept 3 bases outside the gene matches. This CDR3 spans 16 amino acids. Germline CDR1 reads LGHNT; CDR2 reads FRNRAP. This sequence was found in a human donor with glioblastoma. Material: blood, obtained before dendritic cell vaccination. The J gene is TRBJ1-1, the V gene TRBV12-5; 11 nucleotides align to TRBD1. The CDR3 loop reads CASGLTGTGGNTEAFF. CDR3 nucleotide sequence: TGTGCTAGTGGTTTGACCGGGACAGGGGGGAACACTGAAGCTTTCTTT.